The 2 T cell receptor beta chains presented below share a single source sample, sequenced in a study of molecular identifiers for immune sequencing clone quantification. TCRdb independently ran MiXCR on the PCR reads; one entry per CDR3 protein. The sample shows hundreds of thousands of distinct CDR3 sequences, just under 20% of them seen only once. Sequencing was performed on naive CD8+ T cells from blood, with Jurkat cell RNA spiked in. Described subset: FACS-sorted CD8+CD4-CCR7+CD45RA+ naive T cells. Receptors were obtained from a human donor in good health. Some libraries in this study had Jurkat cell RNA spiked in.

This chain uses TRBV5-4 with TRBJ1-6, with 9 bases aligning to TRBD1. CDR3 length: 13 amino acids. The junction had 4 bases not matched to a gene; V was cut back by 7 bases and J by 8 bases. Germline loops: CDR1 SGHNT, CDR2 YYREEE (reference sequence). CDR3: CASGTGLYSPLHF. The CDR3 region has the DNA TGTGCCAGCGGGACAGGGTTATATTCACCCCTCCACTTT.

In this sample, this clonotype turned up a few times. The DNA for the CDR3 is TGTGCCAGCAGCTTAGTTCGTGGGGGAATAGACATGAACACTGAAGCTTTCTTT. Its translation is CASSLVRGGIDMNTEAFF. The chain has TRBV11-2 and TRBJ1-1, with a tentative D call TRBD1 (5 bases). There are 18 residues in the CDR3. Germline lookup yields CDR1 SGHAT and CDR2 FQNNGV. The V end lost 1 base, the J end lost 0 bases, and 18 bases lay between the germline ends. The whole variable domain, filled in from reference TRBV11-2 and TRBJ1-1, reads EAGVAQSPRYKIIEKRQSVAFWCNPISGHATLYWYQQILGQGPKLLIQFQNNGVVDDSQLPKDRFSAERLKGVDSTLKIQPAKLEDSAVYLCASSLVRGGIDMNTEAFFGQGTRLTVV.